This T cell receptor beta chain was identified during a study of blood T cell repertoires in COVID-19. Study context: The origin of the acute and convalescent COVID-19 samples was the United States, Italy and Spain.

Measured with immunoSEQ multiplex PCR; TCRdb has only the in-frame clones, and not every one. The table shows about 160,000 clones, with roughly 80% occurring only once. V trimming: 5 bases; J trimming: 7 bases; junction bases outside the gene matches: 12. Looked up from germline, CDR1 is GTSNPN and CDR2 is SVGIG (reference sequence). This CDR3 is 16 amino acids long. Seattle participants joined during active infection and were tracked over time. Sequencing was carried out using peripheral blood. This clonotype was sampled from a woman aged 40 to 55 with COVID-19, enrolled during active disease. The V gene is TRBV30, the J gene TRBJ2-1, with TRBD2 matching 12 bases. CDR3 bases: TGTGCCTGGGGTCCACCCCTAGCGGGAGGGCCGAATGAGCAGTTCTTC. Translated: CAWGPPLAGGPNEQFF.